These T cell receptor beta chains were read from a single sample in a study of blood T cell repertoires in COVID-19. Repertoires were generated with immunoSEQ multiplex PCR, while TCRdb's copy carries only in-frame clones and drops some. The repertoire holds 230,000 or so clones, with roughly 76% as singletons. Input material: peripheral blood. The source of these receptors is a human donor in a cohort sampled during active COVID-19. Each CDR3 is given with its conserved first and last residue. Fields, in order: J gene, clone size, CDR3 length, D gene, V gene, CDR3 protein, CDR3 DNA. The D gene is left open where the match is weak. Part of the rows lack a size; the others show once, few, many or a class for expanded clones.

TRBJ1-1 few 14 NA TRBV7-9 CASSHRGRNTEAFF TGTGCCAGCAGCCATCGGGGGAGAAACACTGAAGCTTTCTTT
TRBJ2-3 NA 17 TRBD2 TRBV4-1 CASSHGLAGGPSDTQYF TGCGCCAGCAGCCATGGACTAGCGGGAGGGCCCTCAGATACGCAGTATTTT
TRBJ2-3 NA 15 TRBD1 TRBV29-1 CSVEEPGQGRDTQYF TGCAGCGTTGAAGAGCCGGGACAGGGTAGGGATACGCAGTATTTT
TRBJ2-7 NA 15 TRBD1 TRBV27 CASSRSGQGWYEQYF TGTGCCAGCAGCCGATCCGGACAGGGGTGGTACGAGCAGTACTTC
TRBJ2-6 few 15 NA TRBV4-1 CASSNSLSGANVLTF TGCGCCAGCAGCAATTCTCTCTCTGGGGCCAACGTCCTGACTTTC
TRBJ2-2 NA 15 NA TRBV7-2 CASSFSVGGTGELFF TGTGCCAGCAGCTTTTCCGTGGGGGGCACCGGGGAGCTGTTTTTT
TRBJ2-3 few 13 TRBD1 TRBV24-1 CAAGQGLADTQYF TGTGCCGCTGGACAGGGACTCGCAGATACGCAGTATTTT
TRBJ2-1 NA 17 TRBD2 TRBV15 CATSRGRSSGRFNEQFF TGTGCCACCAGCAGAGGTCGTAGCAGCGGGAGATTCAATGAGCAGTTCTTC
TRBJ2-7 NA 13 NA TRBV7-8 CASSLRAAYEQYF TGTGCCAGCAGCTTGCGAGCCGCCTACGAGCAGTACTTC
TRBJ2-7 NA 16 NA TRBV4-2 CASSQDLAGYSYEQYF TGTGCCAGCAGCCAAGATCTTGCCGGGTACTCCTACGAGCAGTACTTC
TRBJ1-2 NA 15 NA TRBV14 CASSQDNHGNYGYTF TGTGCCAGCAGCCAAGACAACCATGGCAACTATGGCTACACCTTC
TRBJ2-7 NA 14 TRBD2 TRBV7-6 CASSSLAGSHEQYF TGTGCCAGCAGCTCCCTAGCGGGAAGCCACGAGCAGTACTTC
TRBJ1-2 NA 16 TRBD1 TRBV19 CASRAGTGGFGYGYTF TGTGCCAGTAGAGCCGGGACAGGGGGCTTTGGCTATGGCTACACCTTC
TRBJ1-4 once 13 NA TRBV30 CAWSAVSNEKLFF TGTGCCTGGAGTGCAGTCTCTAATGAAAAACTGTTTTTT
TRBJ2-2 NA 18 TRBD2 TRBV6-7 CASTLVDDLLAGTGELFF TGTGCCAGCACCTTAGTGGACGACCTACTAGCGGGAACCGGGGAGCTGTTTTTT
TRBJ2-1 NA 12 NA TRBV5-4 CASSLGVDEQFF TGTGCCAGCAGCTTGGGAGTAGATGAGCAGTTCTTC
TRBJ2-2 NA 15 TRBD2 TRBV9 CASSVLAGGIGELFF TGTGCCAGCAGCGTCTTAGCGGGAGGGATCGGGGAGCTGTTTTTT
TRBJ2-1 NA 15 TRBD2 TRBV28 CASSFPGLAGVGGFF TGTGCCAGCAGTTTTCCGGGACTAGCGGGAGTTGGAGGGTTCTTC
TRBJ1-2 NA 13 NA TRBV24-1 CATSDLNSYGYTF TGTGCCACCAGTGATTTGAACTCCTATGGCTACACCTTC
TRBJ2-4 NA 13 NA TRBV7-2 CASSPQGLGIQYF TGTGCCAGCAGCCCTCAGGGTTTGGGCATTCAGTACTTC
TRBJ1-2 NA 13 NA TRBV19 CASSIRRDYGYTF TGTGCCAGTAGTATTCGCAGGGACTATGGCTACACCTTC
TRBJ2-1 NA 16 TRBD2 TRBV7-9 CASSSQTSGNLNEQFF TGTGCCAGCAGCTCCCAAACTAGCGGGAATCTGAATGAGCAGTTCTTC
TRBJ2-7 once 16 TRBD2 TRBV5-1 CASSTSKTSGTYEQYF TGCGCCAGCAGCACTAGTAAAACTAGCGGGACCTACGAGCAGTACTTC
TRBJ1-5 NA 14 NA TRBV6-5 CASLPNYSNQPQHF TGTGCCAGCTTACCAAACTATAGCAATCAGCCCCAGCATTTT
TRBJ2-7 NA 14 NA TRBV11-3 CASSLGSSGYEQYF TGTGCCAGCAGCTTAGGAAGTAGCGGCTACGAGCAGTACTTC
TRBJ2-1 NA 14 NA TRBV30 CAWSVPTLFDEQFF TGTGCCTGGAGTGTACCTACTTTGTTCGATGAGCAGTTCTTC
TRBJ2-7 few 12 TRBD2 TRBV11-2 CASSLSGSEQYF TGTGCCAGCAGCTTGAGCGGGAGCGAACAGTACTTC
TRBJ2-1 NA 15 TRBD2 TRBV10-3 CATQRAISGSGEQFF TGTGCCACCCAACGTGCGATTAGCGGGAGCGGTGAGCAGTTCTTC
TRBJ2-7 few 14 TRBD1 TRBV19 CASSIGTGDYEQYF TGTGCCAGTAGTATTGGGACAGGTGACTACGAGCAGTACTTC
TRBJ2-7 once 15 TRBD2 TRBV2 CARTAPHGGRSEQYF TGTGCCAGAACTGCACCTCACGGGGGGAGGAGCGAGCAGTACTTC
TRBJ2-5 NA 16 TRBD2 TRBV18 CASSPLLAGGRETQYF TGTGCCAGCTCGCCTCTACTAGCGGGAGGACGAGAGACCCAGTACTTC
TRBJ2-1 NA 14 TRBD2 TRBV4-3 CASSQAGGDNEQFF TGCGCCAGCAGCCAGGCGGGAGGAGACAATGAGCAGTTCTTC
TRBJ1-6 once 16 NA TRBV11-2 CASSLDERPYNSPLHF TGTGCCAGCAGCTTAGATGAGCGGCCGTATAATTCACCCCTCCACTTT
TRBJ2-3 NA 16 TRBD2 TRBV6-2/TRBV6-3 CASSYPPGLAPDTQYF TGTGCCAGCAGTTACCCCCCGGGACTAGCACCCGATACGCAGTATTTT
TRBJ2-7 NA 12 NA TRBV6-5 CASDGTPYEQYF TGTGCCAGCGACGGGACACCCTACGAGCAGTACTTC
TRBJ2-7 NA 14 NA TRBV28 CASSSGHLLYEQYF TGTGCCAGCAGTTCCGGACACCTTCTCTACGAGCAGTACTTC
TRBJ1-1 NA 15 TRBD1 TRBV19 CASSPWDRGAFEAFF TGTGCCAGTAGTCCGTGGGACAGGGGAGCGTTCGAAGCTTTCTTT
TRBJ2-3 NA 14 NA TRBV3-1/TRBV3-2 CASSQWGPGDTQYF TGTGCCAGCAGCCAATGGGGTCCAGGGGATACGCAGTATTTT
TRBJ1-3 NA 16 TRBD1 TRBV7-2 CASSSGQVGSGNTIYF TGTGCCAGCAGCTCCGGACAGGTCGGCTCTGGAAACACCATATATTTT
TRBJ1-2 few 13 TRBD1 TRBV5-4 CASSGSGGKGYTF TGTGCCAGCAGCGGGTCAGGGGGCAAAGGCTACACCTTC
TRBJ1-2 NA 14 TRBD1 TRBV5-8 CASIRSSGGGGYTF TGTGCCAGCATCCGTTCATCAGGGGGCGGCGGCTACACCTTC
TRBJ2-1 once 12 NA TRBV29-1 CSVGRAYNEQFF TGCAGCGTTGGCAGGGCCTACAATGAGCAGTTCTTC
TRBJ2-7 NA 14 NA TRBV9 CASSSQATNYEQYF TGTGCCAGCAGCTCACAGGCCACCAACTACGAGCAGTACTTC
TRBJ1-6 NA 15 NA TRBV28 CASSLQGTLYSPLHF TGTGCCAGCAGTTTACAGGGAACGCTGTATTCACCCCTCCACTTT
TRBJ1-2 NA 11 NA TRBV9 CASGRGYGYTF TGTGCCAGCGGTCGGGGGTATGGCTACACCTTC
TRBJ2-1 few 16 NA TRBV24-1 CATSDFSWAGRNEQFF TGTGCCACCAGTGATTTTAGTTGGGCCGGTAGGAATGAGCAGTTCTTC
TRBJ2-1 few 13 TRBD2 TRBV19 CASSIGSGIVQFF TGTGCCAGTAGTATAGGAAGCGGGATCGTGCAGTTCTTC
TRBJ2-2 NA 14 TRBD2 TRBV6-5 CASIAGGYTGELFF TGTGCCAGCATCGCGGGAGGGTACACCGGGGAGCTGTTTTTT
TRBJ1-1 once 15 NA TRBV11-3 CASSLGAGVNTEAFF TGTGCCAGCAGCTTAGGGGCGGGGGTGAACACTGAAGCTTTCTTT
TRBJ1-1 NA 13 TRBD1 TRBV7-3 CASSLTGTGEAFF TGTGCCAGCAGCTTAACGGGGACAGGCGAAGCTTTCTTT
TRBJ1-2 NA 10 NA TRBV7-9 CASSLAFNTF TGTGCCAGCAGCTTAGCCTTTAACACCTTC
TRBJ2-5 NA 13 NA TRBV30 CAWSVRAGETQYF TGTGCCTGGAGTGTGAGGGCGGGGGAGACCCAGTACTTC
TRBJ2-4 few 17 NA TRBV28 CASSFKVEFRAKNIQYF TGTGCCAGCAGTTTCAAGGTGGAGTTTAGAGCCAAAAACATTCAGTACTTC
TRBJ2-7 NA 17 NA TRBV14 CASSQDLRAGAPYEQYF TGTGCCAGCAGCCAAGATCTAAGGGCAGGGGCCCCCTACGAGCAGTACTTC
TRBJ1-2 NA 14 TRBD1 TRBV7-9 CASSSTGGNYGYTF TGTGCCAGCAGCTCGACAGGGGGTAACTATGGCTACACCTTC
TRBJ2-7 NA 14 NA TRBV27 CASSSAGIIYEQYF TGTGCCAGCAGTTCGGCGGGAATAATCTACGAGCAGTACTTC